Shown below are 23 T cell receptor beta chains from a single sample sequenced in a study of blood T cell repertoires in COVID-19. Data came from immunoSEQ multiplex PCR; TCRdb stores just in-frame clones and leaves some out. This sample has 90,000 to 150,000 clones, with more than 85% found just once. The sample consisted of peripheral blood. The receptors come from a human donor with acute or convalescent COVID-19. The donor label of this sample is uncertain.

The chain employs TRBV6-5 and TRBJ1-4, with 12 bases lining up with TRBD1. The length of the CDR3 is 14 residues. CDR1 is MNHEY, CDR2 SVGAGI, per germline. Trimming at V came to 2 bases and at J to 10 bases, leaving 2 bases not matched to a gene. The chain's CDR3 is CASSYTGQGAKLFF. DNA for the CDR3: TGTGCCAGCAGTTACACGGGACAGGGGGCAAAACTGTTTTTT.

The chain couples TRBV6-6 to TRBJ1-5, with TRBD1 as a possible D gene (6 bases). Looked up from germline, CDR1 is MNHNY and CDR2 is SVGAGI (reference sequence). The V gene lost 2 bases and the J gene lost 5 bases, with 16 bases spanning the gap. The CDR3 consists of 16 residues. In DNA form, the CDR3 reads TGTGCCAGCAGTTACGGTGCAGGGGCCAGCCATCAGCCCCAGCATTTT. Translation: CASSYGAGASHQPQHF.

This chain joins TRBV7-2 and TRBJ2-1; weak D call: TRBD1 (5 bases). Trimming took off 1 base at V and 4 bases at J, with 14 bases between the two ends. The CDR3 runs 16 residues. Germline CDR1 and CDR2: SGHTA and FQGNSA. The CDR3 DNA follows: TGTGCCAGCAGCTTAGTTGGGGCCCAGGTTTACAATGAGCAGTTCTTC. Amino acids: CASSLVGAQVYNEQFF.

The gene calls are TRBV18 and TRBJ2-5; tentatively, D is TRBD1 (5 bases). CDR3 length: 19 amino acids. Between the trimmed V and J ends, which lost 5 bases and 3 bases, there was a span of 28 bases. CDR1 is KGHSH, CDR2 LQKENI, per germline. The CDR3 region has the DNA TGTGCCAGCTCAACTAATTTGGTTCAGGGATACTTTGACAAAGAGACCCAGTACTTC. Its protein product is CASSTNLVQGYFDKETQYF.

V usage is TRBV7-8 and J usage is TRBJ2-5, with D possibly matching TRBD2 (5 bases). The CDR3 consists of 15 residues. Germline-derived CDR1 and CDR2 are SGHVS and FQNEAQ. Trimming cost V 5 bases and J 5 bases, with 18 bases left between them. CDR3 sequence reads: CASSHPGEGRETQYF. The CDR3, as DNA: TGTGCCAGCAGCCACCCCGGCGAGGGCCGTGAGACCCAGTACTTC.

The rearrangement joins TRBV6-5 to TRBJ2-1; D remains unclear. The CDR3 consists of 15 residues. The ends were cut back, 6 bases at V and 5 bases at J, with 17 bases in the middle. Germline-derived CDR1 and CDR2 are MNHEY and SVGAGI. CDR3 bases: TGTGCCAGCAGAAAAAATACGGGTGGTAACAATGAGCAGTTCTTC. It encodes CASRKNTGGNNEQFF.

The CDR3 loop is CASSQKTGNYGYTF. CDR3 sequence (DNA): TGTGCCAGCAGTCAAAAGACAGGGAACTATGGCTACACCTTC. The rearrangement uses TRBV27 and TRBJ1-2; TRBD1 aligns across 7 bases. After removal of 5 bases from V and 2 bases from J, the junction contained 5 bases not matched to a gene. Germline V CDR1 and CDR2: MNHEY, SMNVEV (reference sequence). The CDR3 contains 14 residues.

The V call is TRBV5-1, the J call TRBJ1-2; 7 bases fit TRBD1. CDR1 SGHRS and CDR2 YFSETQ come from the germline V gene. This CDR3 comprises 15 residues. Trimming at V came to 4 bases and at J to 4 bases, leaving 10 bases not matched to a gene. CDR3 bases: TGCGCCAGCAGCCTCCAAGTGGACAGGAGCTATGGCTACACCTTC. This gives the protein CASSLQVDRSYGYTF.

The table lists this clone with a count of one. The rearrangement joins TRBV28 to TRBJ1-2; D is possibly TRBD1 (6 bases). CDR1 is MDHEN and CDR2 is SYDVKM in the germline V gene. V was clipped by 6 bases and J by 4 bases, with 12 bases between them. The CDR3 length is 13 residues. The chain's CDR3 is CASRSGTTYGYTF. The DNA of the CDR3 is TGTGCCAGCAGATCCGGGACAACCTATGGCTACACCTTC.

This chain links TRBV28 with TRBJ1-6; 8 bases are shared with TRBD1. There are 15 residues in the CDR3. Germline-derived CDR1 and CDR2 are MDHEN and SYDVKM. The J segment lost 8 bases and the V segment lost 6 bases, leaving 9 bases of the junction unmatched. CDR3 sequence: CASSPPDREYSPLHF. Written as DNA, the CDR3 is TGTGCCAGCAGCCCCCCGGACAGGGAGTATTCACCCCTCCACTTT.

V gene TRBV7-3 combines with J gene TRBJ1-4; D might be TRBD1 (5 bases). The germline gives CDR1 SGHTA, CDR2 FQGTGA. The CDR3 totals 16 residues. V was shortened by 2 bases and J by 6 bases, with 16 bases between the two germline ends. The CDR3 nucleotides are TGTGCCAGCAGCTTACTGATCGGGGGAGAAGATGAAAAACTGTTTTTT. It codes for CASSLLIGGEDEKLFF.

The rearrangement uses TRBV28 and TRBJ2-7; 11 bases match TRBD2. The CDR3 spans 15 residues. V gave up 4 bases and J gave up 4 bases; unmatched junction bases: 6. Germline assignment: CDR1 MDHEN and CDR2 SYDVKM. The DNA for the CDR3 is TGTGCCAGCAGTTGGGCCGGACTAGCGGGTTACGAGCAGTACTTC. Its protein is CASSWAGLAGYEQYF.

The rearrangement joins TRBV4-3 to TRBJ1-1; weak D call: TRBD1 (6 bases). The length of the CDR3 is 13 residues. The ends were cut back, 0 bases at V and 8 bases at J, with 10 bases in the middle. From germline, CDR1 is LGHNA and CDR2 YSLEER. CDR3 sequence: CASSQDHRGEAFF. As DNA, the CDR3 is TGCGCCAGCAGCCAAGATCATAGGGGGGAAGCTTTCTTT.

The V call is TRBV15, the J call TRBJ2-7, with D unresolved. V lost 0 bases, J lost 0 bases, and 9 bases lay in between. Germline CDR1 is LNHNV and CDR2 is YYDKDF (reference sequence). The CDR3 has 15 residues. In DNA, the CDR3 is TGTGCCACCAGCAGAGATTCGGTGAACTCCTACGAGCAGTACTTC. The encoded protein is CATSRDSVNSYEQYF.

Turning to this clone: Other nucleotide sequences in the sample specify the same CDR3. The chain has TRBV18 and TRBJ1-2, with unresolved D. This CDR3 comprises 14 residues. CDR1 and CDR2 (germline): KGHSH, LQKENI. V shed 0 bases and J shed 1 base, with 6 bases lying between them. CDR3 nucleotides: TGTGCCAGCTCACCACCCGCGGGTAACTATGGCTACACCTTC. Protein: CASSPPAGNYGYTF.

This rearrangement joins TRBV28 to TRBJ1-5; 8 bases map to TRBD1. V was clipped by 8 bases and J by 6 bases; unmatched bases: 6. CDR1 is MDHEN, CDR2 SYDVKM, per germline. This CDR3 is built from 13 residues. The CDR3 loop reads CASRAGGGQPQHF. CDR3 coding DNA: TGTGCCAGCCGGGCAGGGGGCGGTCAGCCCCAGCATTTT.

The J gene is TRBJ1-5, the V gene TRBV7-9; 8 bases align to TRBD1. CDR3 length: 15 residues. The trim removed 5 bases at V and 0 bases at J, leaving 3 bases unmatched. In germline, CDR1 is SEHNR, CDR2 FQNEAQ (reference sequence). Here the CDR3 reads CASSRGQASNQPQHF. The CDR3 region has the DNA TGTGCCAGCAGCAGGGGACAGGCTAGCAATCAGCCCCAGCATTTT.

The chain employs TRBV9 and TRBJ1-6, with D perhaps TRBD1 (5 bases). Trimming left V 5 bases short and J 14 bases short, with 17 bases between. The CDR3 is 13 residues long. From germline, CDR1 is SGDLS and CDR2 YYNGEE. The CDR3 DNA reads TGTGCCAGCAGTCTTGACCGGCGGGGGGCCCTCCACTTT. It yields the protein CASSLDRRGALHF.

V and J are TRBV30 and TRBJ1-1; possibly TRBD1 for D (5 bases). This CDR3 is 13 amino acids long. Germline loops: CDR1 GTSNPN, CDR2 SVGIG (reference sequence). V was clipped by 0 bases and J by 3 bases, with 8 bases between them. The CDR3, as DNA: TGTGCCTGGAGTGTACAGGCCGACACTGAAGCTTTCTTT. Translated, it gives CAWSVQADTEAFF. Based on the CDR3 plus reference TRBV30 and TRBJ1-1, the full variable domain is SQTIHQWPATLVQPVGSPLSLECTVEGTSNPNLYWYRQAAGRGLQLLFYSVGIGQISSEVPQNLSASRPQDRQFILSSKKLLLSDSGFYLCAWSVQADTEAFFGQGTRLTVV.

The chain is built from TRBV18 and TRBJ2-5, with D uncertain. CDR1 is KGHSH, CDR2 LQKENI, per germline. Trimming stripped 2 bases from V and 1 base from J, with 8 bases between. CDR3 size: 14 residues. The DNA of the CDR3 is TGTGCCAGCTCACCAGGTAGCCTCCAAGAGACCCAGTACTTC. Its protein product is CASSPGSLQETQYF. The whole variable domain, remainder taken from reference TRBV18 and TRBJ2-5, is NAGVMQNPRHLVRRRGQEARLRCSPMKGHSHVYWYRQLPEEGLKFMVYLQKENIIDESGMPKERFSAEFPKEGPSILRIQQVVRGDSAAYFCASSPGSLQETQYFGPGTRLLVL.

This chain uses TRBV19 with TRBJ1-4; maybe TRBD1 (5 bases). CDR3 length equals 15 residues. CDR1 LNHDA and CDR2 SQIVND come from the germline V gene (reference sequence). V was shortened by 4 bases and J by 5 bases, with 14 bases between the two germline ends. The CDR3: CASSTGFWRNEKLFF. The CDR3 nucleotides are TGTGCCAGTAGTACAGGGTTTTGGCGGAATGAAAAACTGTTTTTT.

The chain employs TRBV5-1 and TRBJ2-7; D is unresolved. The V end was cut by 6 bases, the J end by 2 bases, with 15 bases between. Germline V gives CDR1 SGHRS, CDR2 YFSETQ. This CDR3 comprises 14 residues. In nucleotides, the CDR3 is TGCGCCAGCAAGGAGCATCCCTCAACCTACGAGCAGTACTTC. Protein: CASKEHPSTYEQYF.

The V gene is TRBV30, the J gene TRBJ1-6; D gene unclear. V dropped 1 base and J dropped 0 bases, with 4 bases sitting between them. This CDR3 has 14 amino acids. The germline gives CDR1 GTSNPN, CDR2 SVGIG (reference sequence). CDR3 in amino acids: CAWSAGSYNSPLHF. Written as DNA, the CDR3 is TGTGCCTGGAGTGCAGGCTCCTATAATTCACCCCTCCACTTT. Full variable domain (rest looked up from reference TRBV30 and TRBJ1-6): SQTIHQWPATLVQPVGSPLSLECTVEGTSNPNLYWYRQAAGRGLQLLFYSVGIGQISSEVPQNLSASRPQDRQFILSSKKLLLSDSGFYLCAWSAGSYNSPLHFGNGTRLTVT.